The 30 T cell receptor beta chains below were found in one sample sequenced in a study of T cell responses to AZD1222 COVID-19 vaccine. Using immunoSEQ multiplex PCR, the repertoire was profiled, and TCRdb retains in-frame clones only, with some absent. The table lists about 84,000 clones, roughly 85% of them singletons. The material was peripheral blood, obtained 28 days after the second AZD1222 dose. These receptors all stem from an adult who received the AZD1222 COVID-19 vaccine.

The chain carries TRBV19 and TRBJ2-4, with 7 bases identical to TRBD2. V gave up 7 bases and J gave up 8 bases; unmatched junction bases: 14. Germline CDR1 and CDR2: LNHDA and SQIVND (reference sequence). The CDR3 contains 15 residues. Here the CDR3 reads CASTASGTRGDIQYF. The CDR3 region has the DNA TGTGCCAGTACCGCCTCCGGGACCCGGGGGGACATTCAGTACTTC.

The rearrangement uses TRBV9 and TRBJ1-5; D is ambiguous. The V end lost 0 bases, the J end lost 11 bases, and 12 bases lay between the germline ends. The CDR3 runs to 13 residues. CDR1 and CDR2 (germline): SGDLS, YYNGEE. The DNA for the CDR3 is TGTGCCAGCAGCGTAGAGGCGGGCGGGTCCCAGCATTTT. Protein: CASSVEAGGSQHF.

This clone has only a few counts. The genes are TRBV3-1 (or the pseudogene TRBV3-2) and TRBJ1-6; perhaps TRBD1 as D (6 bases). The germline V gene has CDR1 LGHDT and CDR2 YNNKEL (reference sequence). The CDR3 has 12 residues. Trimming removed 8 bases from V and 10 bases from J, with 12 bases in between. CDR3 sequence reads: CASGGGESPLHF. In nucleotides, the CDR3 is TGTGCCAGCGGTGGGGGCGAGTCACCCCTCCACTTT.

The chain joins TRBV19 to TRBJ1-5; D is unresolved. This CDR3 spans 12 amino acids. Looked up from germline, CDR1 is LNHDA and CDR2 is SQIVND (reference sequence). Trimming stripped 7 bases from V and 5 bases from J, with 9 bases between. This chain's CDR3 is CASNRRDQPQHF. The CDR3 DNA sequence: TGTGCCAGTAACCGGAGAGATCAGCCCCAGCATTTT.

This sequence joins TRBV19 and TRBJ1-5; 9 bases are a match to TRBD1. J lost 6 bases, V lost 5 bases, and 26 bases had no gene match. In germline, CDR1 is LNHDA, CDR2 SQIVND (reference sequence). This CDR3 comprises 21 residues. The CDR3 sequence is CASSSSQKVSSGTGRIQPQHF. The CDR3 DNA reads TGTGCCAGTAGTTCTTCTCAGAAGGTTTCGTCAGGGACAGGGAGGATTCAGCCCCAGCATTTT.

The CDR3 sequence is CASSQGAGGDTDTQYF. The CDR3 region has the DNA TGTGCCAGCAGCCAAGGGGCGGGGGGGGACACAGATACGCAGTATTTT. The gene calls are TRBV3-1 (or the pseudogene TRBV3-2) and TRBJ2-3, with 9 bases identical to TRBD2. This CDR3 has 16 residues. CDR1 and CDR2 (germline): LGHDT, YNNKEL (reference sequence). The V segment lost 1 base and the J segment 2 bases; nucleotides outside the gene matches: 4.

The J gene is TRBJ2-1, the V gene TRBV7-9, with 7 bases lining up with TRBD1. V shed 3 bases and J 2 bases; nucleotides not matched to a gene: 1. This CDR3 has 14 amino acids. Germline loops: CDR1 SEHNR, CDR2 FQNEAQ (reference sequence). The CDR3 loop reads CASSFTGAYNEQFF. DNA of the CDR3: TGTGCCAGCAGCTTCACAGGGGCCTACAATGAGCAGTTCTTC.

This chain joins TRBV28 and TRBJ2-2; D gene unclear. V lost 7 bases and J lost 2, with 23 bases in between. Germline CDR1 and CDR2: MDHEN and SYDVKM. This CDR3 contains 18 residues. CDR3 protein: CASKVWVLSSPNTGELFF. The CDR3 DNA reads as TGTGCCAGCAAAGTTTGGGTGCTCAGCTCTCCCAACACCGGGGAGCTGTTTTTT.

The chain links TRBV5-5 to TRBJ2-7; 7 bases align to TRBD2. Per the germline V gene, CDR1 is SGHKS and CDR2 is YYEKEE (reference sequence). CDR3 length: 16 residues. V was clipped by 0 bases and J by 5 bases; unmatched bases: 11. Here the CDR3 DNA reads TGTGCCAGCAGCTTGGGAGGGGAGGGTGGTACCCACGAGCAGTACTTC. This encodes CASSLGGEGGTHEQYF.

CDR3 sequence (DNA): TGTGCCAGCTCACCCCCCCGGACAGGGGGCGCTTCCACCATATATTTT. Translating gives CASSPPRTGGASTIYF. The chain employs TRBV18 and TRBJ1-3, with 11 positions matching TRBD1. This CDR3 is built from 16 residues. V trimming: 3 bases; J trimming: 9 bases; junction bases outside the gene matches: 10. The V gene's germline CDR1 is KGHSH and CDR2 LQKENI.

CDR3 coding DNA: TGCGCCAGCAGCTGGGGGAAGGGAGAAGCTTTCTTT. Its translation is CASSWGKGEAFF. This chain joins TRBV5-1 and TRBJ1-1; a possible D gene is TRBD1 (5 bases). This CDR3 contains 12 residues. Germline V gene sequence: CDR1 SGHRS, CDR2 YFSETQ. The V and J ends lost 3 bases and 8 bases respectively, with 11 bases between them.

The chain recombines TRBV15 with TRBJ2-7; D is unresolved. V was clipped by 0 bases and J by 5 bases, with 8 bases between them. Germline V gives CDR1 LNHNV, CDR2 YYDKDF (reference sequence). This CDR3 spans 13 amino acids. The CDR3 DNA is TGTGCCACCAGCAGAGATCCTGACGACGAGCAGTACTTC. Amino acid sequence: CATSRDPDDEQYF.

This clone was seen a single time. The CDR3 DNA reads as TGCGCCAGCAGCTTGGCCGGACACCAGAACACTGAAGCTTTCTTT. Translating it yields CASSLAGHQNTEAFF. The chain has TRBV5-1 and TRBJ1-1; TRBD1 might be the D (5 bases). V gave up 0 bases and J gave up 1 base, with 10 bases separating them. Germline CDR1 is SGHRS and CDR2 is YFSETQ. This CDR3 has 15 amino acids.

The chain couples TRBV12-2 to TRBJ2-4; the table gives TRBD1 as D, unverified against the DNA. TRBV12-2 counts as a pseudogene. The CDR3 has 16 amino acids. Here the CDR3 DNA reads TGTGCAAGTCGCTTAGCCCCCCCAGGGGGGAAAAACATTCAGTACTTC. This sequence encodes CASRLAPPGGKNIQYF.

The rearrangement uses TRBV28 and TRBJ1-4; TRBD1 matches 7 bases. Germline CDR1 and CDR2: MDHEN and SYDVKM. CDR3 length equals 14 residues. Trimming removed 6 bases from V and 3 bases from J; junction bases left unmatched: 4. CDR3 DNA sequence: TGTGCCAGCAGAGCAGGGGGTTCTAATGAAAAACTGTTTTTT. Protein product: CASRAGGSNEKLFF.

The CDR3 spells CASSLVLAGANTGELFF. CDR3 DNA: TGTGCCAGCAGTTTGGTGCTAGCGGGGGCAAACACCGGGGAGCTGTTTTTT. The V gene is TRBV28, the J gene TRBJ2-2; 10 nucleotides agree with TRBD2. This CDR3 spans 17 amino acids. V lost 3 bases and J lost 2; bases outside the gene matches: 6. In germline, CDR1 is MDHEN, CDR2 SYDVKM.

The count of this clone is one. The chain employs TRBV11-2 and TRBJ2-1, with TRBD2 identical over 14 bases. Looked up from germline, CDR1 is SGHAT and CDR2 is FQNNGV. The CDR3 contains 16 residues. The J segment lost 6 bases and the V segment lost 7 bases, leaving 8 bases of the junction unmatched. The CDR3, as DNA: TGTGCCAGCACTACCACAGGACTAGCGGGGGGCAATGAGCAGTTCTTC. Its translation: CASTTTGLAGGNEQFF.

The chain employs TRBV7-9 and TRBJ2-5; D tentatively reads TRBD1 or TRBD2 (6 bases each). Deletions cut 5 bases from V and 1 base from J, with 17 bases between. Germline loops: CDR1 SEHNR, CDR2 FQNEAQ (reference sequence). CDR3 length: 16 residues. The CDR3 region has the DNA TGTGCCAGCAGCCTAATATACGGGGGCCTCCAAGAGACCCAGTACTTC. Translated, it gives CASSLIYGGLQETQYF.

J is TRBJ1-4 and V is TRBV28; TRBD1 matches 8 bases. Germline V gene lookup returns CDR1 MDHEN and CDR2 SYDVKM. This CDR3 contains 15 residues. Trimming cost V 6 bases and J 4 bases; bases outside gene matches: 7. The DNA for the CDR3 is TGTGCCAGCAGCGGACAGGGAGCCGGTAATGAAAAACTGTTTTTT. It encodes CASSGQGAGNEKLFF.

This sequence joins TRBV19 and TRBJ1-6; unclear D gene. With 5 bases removed from V and 0 bases from J, the gap between germline ends came to 14 bases. Germline CDR1 reads LNHDA; CDR2 reads SQIVND (reference sequence). This CDR3 is 17 amino acids long. CDR3 coding DNA: TGTGCCAGTAGTCTGGGTGTGGGGTTCTCCTATAATTCACCCCTCCACTTT. It is translated as CASSLGVGFSYNSPLHF.

The chain joins TRBV19 to TRBJ1-2; perhaps TRBD1 as D (6 bases). Germline lookup yields CDR1 LNHDA and CDR2 SQIVND (reference sequence). The CDR3 loop spans 14 amino acids. V was cut by 5 bases and J by 4 bases, with 14 bases left in between. CDR3 coding DNA: TGTGCCAGTAGTCAAACCCGGGGGCTCTATGGCTACACCTTC. Protein sequence: CASSQTRGLYGYTF.

A note on this clone: In the same sample, other DNA sequences code for this CDR3. This chain connects TRBV25-1 to TRBJ2-1; no definite D call. Per germline, CDR1 MGHDK and CDR2 SYGVNS. Trimming removed 4 bases from V and 3 bases from J, with 1 base in between. The CDR3 loop spans 11 amino acids. CDR3 sequence reads: CASSGYNEQFF. CDR3 DNA: TGTGCCAGCAGTGGCTACAATGAGCAGTTCTTC.

J is TRBJ2-3 and V is TRBV10-3; TRBD1 or TRBD2 may be the D gene (6 bases each). The CDR3 extends over 16 amino acids. The germline V and J ends were trimmed by 0 bases and 4 bases, with 14 bases remaining between them. Germline CDR1 is ENHRY and CDR2 is SYGVKD. The CDR3 coding sequence is TGTGCCATCAGTGAGTCTCTTGGGGGGCCTTCAGATACGCAGTATTTT. As protein: CAISESLGGPSDTQYF.

This clone was recorded a few times. This rearrangement joins TRBV27 to TRBJ1-6, with a possible D match to TRBD1 (6 bases). CDR1 is MNHEY, CDR2 SMNVEV, per germline (reference sequence). V lost 6 bases, J lost 0 bases, and 9 bases lay in between. This CDR3 region has 15 residues. The CDR3 protein is CASRKDSSYNSPLHF. CDR3 nucleotides: TGTGCCAGCAGAAAGGACAGCTCCTATAATTCACCCCTCCACTTT.

This chain links TRBV5-6 with TRBJ2-2, with 7 bases lining up with TRBD1. From germline, CDR1 is SGHDT and CDR2 YYEEEE. The V and J ends lost 4 bases and 1 base, in that order; junction bases with no gene match: 4. The CDR3 runs 15 residues. The CDR3 loop reads CASSADRENTGELFF. The CDR3 coding sequence is TGTGCCAGCAGCGCCGACAGGGAGAACACCGGGGAGCTGTTTTTT.

V usage is TRBV6-5 and J usage is TRBJ2-1; 8 bases align to TRBD2. J was trimmed by 6 bases and V by 5 bases; bases with no gene match: 6. This CDR3 is built from 14 residues. Looked up from germline, CDR1 is MNHEY and CDR2 is SVGAGI. DNA of the CDR3: TGTGCCAGCAGTCCCGGGACTAGTGGCAATGAGCAGTTCTTC. Encoded protein: CASSPGTSGNEQFF.

This clone occurred a few times. The V gene is TRBV12-5, the J gene TRBJ1-6, with D perhaps matching TRBD1 (5 bases). CDR3 size: 13 residues. Per the germline V gene, CDR1 is LGHNT and CDR2 is FRNRAP. Deletions cut 7 bases from V and 8 bases from J, with 12 bases between. The CDR3 is CASASDIDSPLHF. DNA of the CDR3: TGTGCTAGTGCCTCGGACATAGATTCACCCCTCCACTTT.

This clone was observed once. The chain carries TRBV7-9 and TRBJ1-3, with D hard to call. Germline CDR1 and CDR2: SEHNR and FQNEAQ (reference sequence). The V and J ends lost 5 bases and 2 bases respectively, with 19 bases between them. CDR3 size: 17 residues. In DNA form, the CDR3 reads TGTGCCAGCAGCCCACGCGGCGCGGGGATAGCTGGAAACACCATATATTTT. Its protein product is CASSPRGAGIAGNTIYF. The whole variable domain, remainder taken from reference TRBV7-9 and TRBJ1-3, is DTGVSQNPRHKITKRGQNVTFRCDPISEHNRLYWYRQTLGQGPEFLTYFQNEAQLEKSRLLSDRFSAERPKGSFSTLEIQRTEQGDSAMYLCASSPRGAGIAGNTIYFGEGSWLTVV.

The chain recombines TRBV23-1 with TRBJ2-1; D is uncertain. TRBV23-1 is classed as an ORF, of uncertain function. Trimming pared 11 bases from V and 15 bases from J, leaving 11 bases between. The CDR3 has 8 residues. Here the CDR3 reads CAPPLVFF. Written as DNA, the CDR3 is TGCGCCCCTCCGCTCGTGTTCTTC.

The chain combines TRBV6-1 with TRBJ2-7, with D hard to call. The V end lost 2 bases, the J end lost 3 bases, and 14 bases lay between the germline ends. The V gene's germline CDR1 is MNHNS and CDR2 SASEGT. The CDR3 loop spans 15 amino acids. For the CDR3, the DNA is TGTGCCAGCAGTGAAATGGCGACTTCTCGCTACGAGCAGTACTTC. Protein product: CASSEMATSRYEQYF.